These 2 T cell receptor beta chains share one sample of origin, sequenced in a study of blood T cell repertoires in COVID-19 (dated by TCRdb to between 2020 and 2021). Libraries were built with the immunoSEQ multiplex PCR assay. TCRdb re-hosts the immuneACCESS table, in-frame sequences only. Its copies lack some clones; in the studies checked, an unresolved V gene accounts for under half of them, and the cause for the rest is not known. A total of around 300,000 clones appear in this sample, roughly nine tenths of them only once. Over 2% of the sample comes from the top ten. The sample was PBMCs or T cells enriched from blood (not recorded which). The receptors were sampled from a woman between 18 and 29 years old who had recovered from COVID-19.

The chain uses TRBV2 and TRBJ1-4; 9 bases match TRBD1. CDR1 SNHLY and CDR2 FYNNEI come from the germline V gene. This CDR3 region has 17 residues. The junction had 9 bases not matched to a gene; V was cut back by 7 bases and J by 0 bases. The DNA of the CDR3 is TGTGCCAGCAAGAACCCGGGACAGGGCGCAACTAATGAAAAACTGTTTTTT. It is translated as CASKNPGQGATNEKLFF.

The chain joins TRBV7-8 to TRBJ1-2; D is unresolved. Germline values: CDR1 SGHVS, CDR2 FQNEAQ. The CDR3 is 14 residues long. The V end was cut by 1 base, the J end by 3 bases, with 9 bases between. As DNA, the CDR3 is TGTGCCAGCAGCTTAGATTCGGAGGACTATGGCTACACCTTC. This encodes CASSLDSEDYGYTF.